This T cell receptor (beta chain) was recovered during a study of blood T cell repertoires in COVID-19. Sequenced by immunoSEQ multiplex PCR; TCRdb stores in-frame clones only, minus some. Of roughly 260,000 clones listed, 75% to 95% were seen once; the top ten hold approximately 2.5%. The origin of this receptor is a person in their late teens or twenties with COVID-19, enrolled during active disease. Sequenced input: peripheral blood.

The CDR3 DNA sequence: TGTGCCAGTAGTCCCCGGGGTTCAAAACGGGTGGATCAGCCCCAGCATTTT. It specifies CASSPRGSKRVDQPQHF. J is TRBJ1-5 and V is TRBV19; no reliable D call. Germline lookup yields CDR1 LNHDA and CDR2 SQIVND (reference sequence). V lost 5 bases to trimming and J lost 5 bases, with 22 bases between them. This CDR3 region has 17 residues.